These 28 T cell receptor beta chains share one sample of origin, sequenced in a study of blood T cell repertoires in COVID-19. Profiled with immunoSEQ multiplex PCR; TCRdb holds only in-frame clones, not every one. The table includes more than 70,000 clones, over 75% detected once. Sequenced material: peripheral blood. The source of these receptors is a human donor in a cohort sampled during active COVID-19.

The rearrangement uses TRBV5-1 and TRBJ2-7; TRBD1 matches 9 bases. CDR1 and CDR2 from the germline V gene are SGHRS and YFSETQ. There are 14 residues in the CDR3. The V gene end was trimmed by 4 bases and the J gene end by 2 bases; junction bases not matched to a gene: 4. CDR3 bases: TGCGCCAGCAGCGCCGGGACAGGGCCCTACGAGCAGTACTTC. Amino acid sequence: CASSAGTGPYEQYF.

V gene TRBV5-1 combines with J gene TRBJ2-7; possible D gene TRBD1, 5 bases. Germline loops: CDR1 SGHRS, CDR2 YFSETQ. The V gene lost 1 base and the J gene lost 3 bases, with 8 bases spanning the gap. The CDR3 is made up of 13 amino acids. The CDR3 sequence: CASSLTGYYEQYF. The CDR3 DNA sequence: TGCGCCAGCAGCTTGACAGGTTACTACGAGCAGTACTTC. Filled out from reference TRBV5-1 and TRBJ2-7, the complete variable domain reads KAGVTQTPRYLIKTRGQQVTLSCSPISGHRSVSWYQQTPGQGLQFLFEYFSETQRNKGNFPGRFSGRQFSNSRSEMNVSTLELGDSALYLCASSLTGYYEQYFGPGTRLTVT.

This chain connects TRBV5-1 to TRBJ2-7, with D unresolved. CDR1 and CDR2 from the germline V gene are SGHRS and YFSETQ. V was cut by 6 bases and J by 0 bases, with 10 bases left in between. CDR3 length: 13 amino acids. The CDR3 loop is CASTIDTSYEQYF. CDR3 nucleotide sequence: TGCGCCAGCACCATCGACACCTCCTACGAGCAGTACTTC. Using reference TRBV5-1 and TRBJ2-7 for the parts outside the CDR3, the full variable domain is KAGVTQTPRYLIKTRGQQVTLSCSPISGHRSVSWYQQTPGQGLQFLFEYFSETQRNKGNFPGRFSGRQFSNSRSEMNVSTLELGDSALYLCASTIDTSYEQYFGPGTRLTVT.

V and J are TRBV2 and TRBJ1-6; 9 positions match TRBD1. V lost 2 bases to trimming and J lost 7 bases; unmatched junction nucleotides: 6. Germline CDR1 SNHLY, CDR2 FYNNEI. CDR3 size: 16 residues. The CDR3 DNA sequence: TGTGCCAGCAGTGAACCCGGGACAGGGAAAAATTCACCCCTCCACTTT. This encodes CASSEPGTGKNSPLHF.

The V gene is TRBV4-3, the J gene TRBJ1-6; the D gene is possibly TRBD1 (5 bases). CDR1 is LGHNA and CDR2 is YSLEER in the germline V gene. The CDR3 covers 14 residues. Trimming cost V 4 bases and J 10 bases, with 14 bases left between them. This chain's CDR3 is CASSPQADGSPLHF. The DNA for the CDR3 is TGCGCCAGCAGCCCACAGGCGGACGGCTCACCCCTCCACTTT.

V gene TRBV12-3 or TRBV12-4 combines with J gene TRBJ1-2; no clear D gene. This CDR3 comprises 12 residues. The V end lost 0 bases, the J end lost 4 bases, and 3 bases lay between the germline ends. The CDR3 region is CASSLAGYGYTF. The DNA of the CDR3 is TGTGCCAGCAGTTTAGCCGGCTATGGCTACACCTTC.

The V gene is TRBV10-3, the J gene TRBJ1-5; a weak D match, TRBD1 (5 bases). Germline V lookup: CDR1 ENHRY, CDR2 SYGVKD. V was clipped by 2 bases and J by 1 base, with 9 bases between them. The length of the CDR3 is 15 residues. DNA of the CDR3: TGTGCCATCAGTGAGCGGTCAGGGAGCAATCAGCCCCAGCATTTT. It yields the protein CAISERSGSNQPQHF.

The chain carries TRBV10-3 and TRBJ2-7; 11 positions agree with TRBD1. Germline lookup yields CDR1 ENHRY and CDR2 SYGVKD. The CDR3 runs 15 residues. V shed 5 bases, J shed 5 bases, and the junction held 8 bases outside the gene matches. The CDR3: CAISTPGTGGDEQYF. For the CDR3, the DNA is TGTGCCATCAGTACACCCGGGACAGGGGGTGACGAGCAGTACTTC.

CDR3 loop: CASSPRGGGGGGSPLHF. In DNA, the CDR3 is TGTGCCAGCAGCCCCCGAGGGGGGGGAGGTGGCGGTTCACCCCTCCACTTT. This sequence joins TRBV14 and TRBJ1-6, with D possibly matching TRBD1 (6 bases). Germline lookup yields CDR1 SGHDN and CDR2 FVKESK. The CDR3 is 17 amino acids. V shed 4 bases and J shed 9 bases, with 22 bases lying between them.

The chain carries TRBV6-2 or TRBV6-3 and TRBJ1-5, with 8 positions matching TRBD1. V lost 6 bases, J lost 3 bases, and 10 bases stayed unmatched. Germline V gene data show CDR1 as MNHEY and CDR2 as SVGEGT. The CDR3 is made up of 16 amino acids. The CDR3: CASSRLGTGINQPQHF. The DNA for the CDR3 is TGTGCCAGCAGCCGCCTCGGGACAGGAATCAATCAGCCCCAGCATTTT.

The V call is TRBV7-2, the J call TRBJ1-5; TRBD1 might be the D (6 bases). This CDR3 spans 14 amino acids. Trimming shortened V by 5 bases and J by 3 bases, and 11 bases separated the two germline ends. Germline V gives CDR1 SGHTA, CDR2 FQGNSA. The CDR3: CASSHGDNNQPQHF. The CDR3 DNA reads TGTGCCAGCAGCCACGGGGACAACAATCAGCCCCAGCATTTT.

The CDR3 coding sequence is TGTGCCAGCAGCGCTAGAACGGGACAGGGTTCATATGGCTACACCTTC. Its translation is CASSARTGQGSYGYTF. The gene calls are TRBV9 and TRBJ1-2; 9 positions agree with TRBD1. The CDR3 consists of 16 residues. The J segment lost 5 bases and the V segment lost 3 bases, leaving 11 bases of the junction unmatched. Per germline, CDR1 SGDLS and CDR2 YYNGEE. The full variable domain, its missing parts supplied by reference TRBV9 and TRBJ1-2, is DSGVTQTPKHLITATGQRVTLRCSPRSGDLSVYWYQQSLDQGLQFLIQYYNGEERAKGNILERFSAQQFPDLHSELNLSSLELGDSALYFCASSARTGQGSYGYTFGSGTRLTVV.

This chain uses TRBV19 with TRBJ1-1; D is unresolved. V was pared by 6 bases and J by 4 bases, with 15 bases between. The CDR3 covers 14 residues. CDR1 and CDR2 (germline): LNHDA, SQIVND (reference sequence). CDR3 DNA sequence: TGTGCCAGTAGCGATCTCCGGGGAAGCACTGAAGCTTTCTTT. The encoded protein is CASSDLRGSTEAFF.

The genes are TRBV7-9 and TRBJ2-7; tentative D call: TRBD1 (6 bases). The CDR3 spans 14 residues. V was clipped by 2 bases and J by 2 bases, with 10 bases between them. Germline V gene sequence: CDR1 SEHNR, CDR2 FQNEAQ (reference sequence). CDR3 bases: TGTGCCAGCAGCTTACTGACAGGCGCCTACGAGCAGTACTTC. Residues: CASSLLTGAYEQYF. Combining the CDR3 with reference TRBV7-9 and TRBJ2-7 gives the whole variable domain DTGVSQNPRHKITKRGQNVTFRCDPISEHNRLYWYRQTLGQGPEFLTYFQNEAQLEKSRLLSDRFSAERPKGSFSTLEIQRTEQGDSAMYLCASSLLTGAYEQYFGPGTRLTVT.

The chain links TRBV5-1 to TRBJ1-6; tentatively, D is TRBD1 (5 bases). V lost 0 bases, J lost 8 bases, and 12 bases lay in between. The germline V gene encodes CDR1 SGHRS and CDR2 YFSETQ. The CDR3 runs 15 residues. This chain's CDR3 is CASSLEIGADSPLHF. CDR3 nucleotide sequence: TGCGCCAGCAGCTTGGAGATAGGGGCGGATTCACCCCTCCACTTT. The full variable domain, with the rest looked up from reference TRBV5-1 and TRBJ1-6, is KAGVTQTPRYLIKTRGQQVTLSCSPISGHRSVSWYQQTPGQGLQFLFEYFSETQRNKGNFPGRFSGRQFSNSRSEMNVSTLELGDSALYLCASSLEIGADSPLHFGNGTRLTVT.

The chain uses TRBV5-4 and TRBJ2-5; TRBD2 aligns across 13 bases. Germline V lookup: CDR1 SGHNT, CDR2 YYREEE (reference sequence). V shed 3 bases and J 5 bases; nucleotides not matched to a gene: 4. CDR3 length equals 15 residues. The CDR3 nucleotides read TGTGCCAGCAGCTGGACTAGCGGGGGCGGGGAGACCCAGTACTTC. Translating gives CASSWTSGGGETQYF.

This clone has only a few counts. The CDR3 sequence is CASSDRGFGQPQHF. CDR3 nucleotide sequence: TGTGCCAGCAGTGACAGGGGTTTTGGTCAGCCCCAGCATTTT. The rearrangement links TRBV2 to TRBJ1-5; maybe TRBD1 (6 bases). The germline V and J ends were trimmed by 3 bases and 6 bases, with 12 bases remaining between them. CDR3 length equals 14 residues. The V gene's germline CDR1 is SNHLY and CDR2 FYNNEI.

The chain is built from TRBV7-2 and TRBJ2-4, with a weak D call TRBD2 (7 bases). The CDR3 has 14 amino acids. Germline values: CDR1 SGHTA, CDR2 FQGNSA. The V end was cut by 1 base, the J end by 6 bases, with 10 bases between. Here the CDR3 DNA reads TGTGCCAGCAGCTTAGTAGGGGGGGGAAACATTCAGTACTTC. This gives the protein CASSLVGGGNIQYF.

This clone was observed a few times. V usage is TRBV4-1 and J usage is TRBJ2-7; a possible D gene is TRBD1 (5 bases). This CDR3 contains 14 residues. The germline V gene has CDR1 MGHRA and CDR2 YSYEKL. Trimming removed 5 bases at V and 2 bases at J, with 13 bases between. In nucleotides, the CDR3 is TGCGCCAGCAGCAGGCAGGGTGGCCCCTACGAGCAGTACTTC. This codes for CASSRQGGPYEQYF.

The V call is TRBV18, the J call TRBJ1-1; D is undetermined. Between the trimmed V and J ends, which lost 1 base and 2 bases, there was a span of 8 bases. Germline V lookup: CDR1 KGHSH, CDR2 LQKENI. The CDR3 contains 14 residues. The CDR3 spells CASSPRSRNTEAFF. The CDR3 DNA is TGTGCCAGCTCACCACGGTCGAGAAACACTGAAGCTTTCTTT.

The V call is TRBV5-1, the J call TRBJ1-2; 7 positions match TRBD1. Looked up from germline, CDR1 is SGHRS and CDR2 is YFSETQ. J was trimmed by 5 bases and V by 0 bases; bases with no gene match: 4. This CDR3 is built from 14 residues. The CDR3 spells CASSLGGTAYGYTF. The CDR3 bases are TGCGCCAGCAGCTTGGGTGGGACAGCGTATGGCTACACCTTC.

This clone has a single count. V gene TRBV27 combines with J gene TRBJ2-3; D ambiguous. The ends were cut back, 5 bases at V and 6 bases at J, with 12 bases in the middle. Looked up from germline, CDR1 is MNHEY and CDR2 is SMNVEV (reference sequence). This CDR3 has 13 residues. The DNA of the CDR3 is TGTGCCAGCAGTCTCCTTTTCTTGGATACGCAGTATTTT. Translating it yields CASSLLFLDTQYF.

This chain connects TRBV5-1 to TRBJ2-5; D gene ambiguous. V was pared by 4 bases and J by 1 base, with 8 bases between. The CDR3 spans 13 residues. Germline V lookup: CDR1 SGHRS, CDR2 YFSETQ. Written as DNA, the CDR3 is TGCGCCAGCAGCGTATTGCGCCAAGAGACCCAGTACTTC. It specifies CASSVLRQETQYF.

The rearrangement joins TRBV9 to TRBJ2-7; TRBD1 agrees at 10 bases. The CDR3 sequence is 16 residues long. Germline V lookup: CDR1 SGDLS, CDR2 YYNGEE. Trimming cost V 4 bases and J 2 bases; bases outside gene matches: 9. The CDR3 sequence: CASSPQTGGGPYEQYF. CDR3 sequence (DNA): TGTGCCAGCAGCCCTCAGACAGGGGGCGGCCCCTACGAGCAGTACTTC.

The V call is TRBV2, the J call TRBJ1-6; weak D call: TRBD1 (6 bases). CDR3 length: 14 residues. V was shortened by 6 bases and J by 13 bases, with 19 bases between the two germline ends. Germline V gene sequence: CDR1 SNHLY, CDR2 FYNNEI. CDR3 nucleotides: TGTGCCAGCAGGCTCCGGGACACGGGATTCCCCCTCCACTTT. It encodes CASRLRDTGFPLHF. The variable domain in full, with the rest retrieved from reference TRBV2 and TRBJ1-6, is EPEVTQTPSHQVTQMGQEVILRCVPISNHLYFYWYRQILGQKVEFLVSFYNNEISEKSEIFDDQFSVERPDGSNFTLKIRSTKLEDSAMYFCASRLRDTGFPLHFGNGTRLTVT.

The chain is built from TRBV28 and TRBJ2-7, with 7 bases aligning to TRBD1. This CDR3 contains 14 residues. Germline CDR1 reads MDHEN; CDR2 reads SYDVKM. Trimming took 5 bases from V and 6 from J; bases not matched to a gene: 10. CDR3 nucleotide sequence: TGTGCCAGCAGTCCCCCTCGGGACAGCCGCGAGCAGTACTTC. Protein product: CASSPPRDSREQYF.

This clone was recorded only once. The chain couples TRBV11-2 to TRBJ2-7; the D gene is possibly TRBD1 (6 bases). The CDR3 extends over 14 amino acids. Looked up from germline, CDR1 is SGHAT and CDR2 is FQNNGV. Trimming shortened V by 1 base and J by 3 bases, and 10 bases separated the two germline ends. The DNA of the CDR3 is TGTGCCAGCAGCTTAGGGGACAATCTCTACGAGCAGTACTTC. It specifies CASSLGDNLYEQYF.

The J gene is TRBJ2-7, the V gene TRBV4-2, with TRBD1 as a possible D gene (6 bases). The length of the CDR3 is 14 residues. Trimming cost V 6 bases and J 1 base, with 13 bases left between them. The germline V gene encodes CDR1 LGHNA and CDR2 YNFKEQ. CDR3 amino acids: CASSGQDSSYEQYF. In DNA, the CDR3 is TGTGCCAGCAGTGGGCAGGACAGTTCCTACGAGCAGTACTTC.